This T cell receptor (beta chain) was captured by sequencing in a study of OX40 agonist ivuxolimab in advanced cancers. In the study overall: Administration of intravenous ivuxolimab to patients occurred every 2 weeks at 0.01 to 10 mg/kg. Prior anti-PD-1, anti-PD-L1 or anti-CTLA-4 therapy was allowed; roughly 40% had some.

TCRdb's table, derived via immunoSEQ multiplex PCR, lists solely in-frame clones and lacks some. The repertoire holds some 85,000 clones, with around 90% as singletons. Germline V gene lookup returns CDR1 SGHDT and CDR2 YYEEEE. The CDR3 loop spans 13 amino acids. A remark on this clone: Its target is unknown.

The study's findings and limits: Some nonresponders also had low normalized T-cell clonal expansion.

The clonotype was recovered from an adult with an advanced solid tumor such as melanoma, head and neck, liver or kidney cancer. Sample: CD4+ or CD8+ T cells sorted from blood, taken in a trial of the OX40 agonist ivuxolimab. V and J are TRBV5-6 and TRBJ2-5; unclear D gene. The end of the DNA is better explained by TRBJ2-7, so the J call may be wrong. CDR3 in DNA: TGTGCCAGCAGCTGGGAAAGGTCCTACGAGCAGTACTTC. It is translated as CASSWERSYEQYF.